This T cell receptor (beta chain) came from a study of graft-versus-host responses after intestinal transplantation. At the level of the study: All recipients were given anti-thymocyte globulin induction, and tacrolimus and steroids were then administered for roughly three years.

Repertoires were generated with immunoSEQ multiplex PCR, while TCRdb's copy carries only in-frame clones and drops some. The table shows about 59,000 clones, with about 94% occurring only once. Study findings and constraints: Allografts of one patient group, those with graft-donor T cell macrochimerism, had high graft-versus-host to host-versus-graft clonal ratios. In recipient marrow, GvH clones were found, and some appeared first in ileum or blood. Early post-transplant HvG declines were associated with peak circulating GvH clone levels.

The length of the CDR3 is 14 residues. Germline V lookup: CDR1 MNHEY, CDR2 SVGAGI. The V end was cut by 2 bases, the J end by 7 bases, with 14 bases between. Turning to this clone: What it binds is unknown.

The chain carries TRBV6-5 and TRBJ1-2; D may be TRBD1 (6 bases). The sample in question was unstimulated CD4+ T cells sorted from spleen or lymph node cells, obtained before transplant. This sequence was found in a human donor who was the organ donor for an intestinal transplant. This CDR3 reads CASSYGGGVSGYTF. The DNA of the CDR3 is TGTGCCAGCAGTTACGGGGGCGGGGTTAGTGGCTACACCTTC.